This TCR gamma chain emerged from a study of gamma-delta T cells after stem cell transplantation. TCRdb reanalyzed the RT-PCR reads using CATT. Seen here are over 950 gamma-chain clones, approximately 16% observed once, and the top ten hold around a tenth. This CDR3 spans 15 amino acids. J gave up 0 bases and V 6 bases, and 7 bases lay outside the gene matches. CDR1 and CDR2 (germline): EGSTGY, YDSYTSSV. The receptor was isolated from a human donor. It is not recorded whose cells these are; they may come from a transplant donor. Sequencing was performed on gamma-delta T cells. The chain combines TRGV4 with TRGJP1. This CDR3 reads CATWYRDTTGWFKIF. Written as DNA, the CDR3 is TGTGCCACCTGGTACCGGGATACCACTGGTTGGTTCAAGATATTT.